This T cell receptor beta chain originates from a study of chemoradiotherapy in HPV16-positive cancers. The protocol was immunoSEQ multiplex PCR, while the TCRdb copy is restricted to in-frame clones and leaves out a portion. The table lists more than 10,000 clones, roughly 89% of them singletons. The CDR3 is made up of 14 amino acids. Between the trimmed V and J ends, which lost 5 bases and 8 bases, there was a span of 16 bases. Germline V gene lookup returns CDR1 MNHEY and CDR2 SMNVEV (reference sequence). The source of this sequence is a human donor with HPV-associated anogenital cancer. Specimen: blood, collected from a patient who underwent chemoradiotherapy. The V gene is TRBV27, the J gene TRBJ2-1; D is unresolved. The CDR3 nucleotides read TGTGCCAGCAGTACGAAGACACGTCGCGATGAGCAGTTCTTC. Encoded protein: CASSTKTRRDEQFF.